This TCR beta chain was retrieved from a study of lymphopenia after photon versus proton radiotherapy. Trimming took 1 base from V and 4 from J; bases not matched to a gene: 7. The CDR3 contains 15 residues. Germline CDR1 and CDR2: GTSNPN and SVGIG (reference sequence). Method: immunoSEQ multiplex PCR; TCRdb's copy keeps in-frame clones and lacks some. The data contain under 25,000 clones, around 85% of them seen just once; the ten biggest clones take up approximately 19%. The clonotype originates from a man aged 60 to 75 with pancreatic cancer. The V call is TRBV30, the J call TRBJ2-1, with 7 nucleotides matching TRBD2. The material was peripheral blood, obtained from a patient treated with photon-based radiotherapy. The CDR3 here is CAWSDARRGYNEQFF. The DNA of the CDR3 is TGTGCCTGGAGTGACGCTAGGCGGGGGTACAATGAGCAGTTCTTC. Together with reference TRBV30 and TRBJ2-1, the CDR3 gives the full variable domain: SQTIHQWPATLVQPVGSPLSLECTVEGTSNPNLYWYRQAAGRGLQLLFYSVGIGQISSEVPQNLSASRPQDRQFILSSKKLLLSDSGFYLCAWSDARRGYNEQFFGPGTRLTVL.